The present T cell receptor beta chain was sequenced within a study of identical twins. One entry per CDR3 protein results from TCRdb running MiXCR on the 5' RACE reads. The data contain roughly 250,000 distinct CDR3 sequences, over 12% of them singletons. Study-level results: Beta out-of-frame sequences displayed a weaker excess of sharing between twins. For zero-insertion analyses, partial confounding could come from invariant MAIT and iNKT cells. Alpha sequences that were out-of-frame and twin-shared showed an excess of low generation probability.

The CDR3 is 17 residues long. Trimming shortened V by 0 bases and J by 2 bases, and 17 bases separated the two germline ends. CDR1 and CDR2 (germline): MNHEY, SVGAGI. With regard to this clonotype: The antigen is undetermined.

The sample consisted of memory (CD45RO+) T cells sorted from blood. V and J are TRBV6-5 and TRBJ2-7; D is perhaps TRBD1 (5 bases). This receptor was taken from a woman aged 18-29 years in good health. CDR3 residues: CASSYSKQARPTYEQYF. The DNA for the CDR3 is TGTGCCAGCAGTTACTCGAAACAGGCCCGTCCAACCTACGAGCAGTACTTC.